These 4 T cell receptor beta chains originate from one sample sequenced in a study of cytomegalovirus exposure and HLA in healthy donors. The PCR employed 60 Vbeta primers together with 13 Jbeta primers. Sequencing was performed with immunoSEQ multiplex PCR; in TCRdb, only in-frame clones are kept and a portion is missing. The table records roughly 120,000 clones, approximately 80% of them present only once. The specimen sequenced was PBMCs. These receptors came from a man aged 45-65 years in good health and CMV-seronegative.

CDR3 sequence: CASSVVPSGVETQYF. The DNA of the CDR3 is TGTGCCAGCAGCGTAGTACCTAGCGGGGTAGAGACCCAGTACTTC. J is TRBJ2-5 and V is TRBV9; 9 nucleotides agree with TRBD2. J was trimmed by 4 bases and V by 0 bases; bases with no gene match: 4. The CDR3 consists of 15 residues. Germline V lookup: CDR1 SGDLS, CDR2 YYNGEE.

The chain employs TRBV7-9 and TRBJ2-2; D possibly corresponds to TRBD1 (5 bases). Per germline, CDR1 SEHNR and CDR2 FQNEAQ (reference sequence). The CDR3 is 13 residues long. The V end lost 6 bases, the J end lost 5 bases, and 10 bases lay between the germline ends. CDR3 residues: CASRFDRTGELFF. DNA of the CDR3: TGTGCCAGCAGATTTGACAGAACCGGGGAGCTGTTTTTT.

The V call is TRBV6-1, the J call TRBJ1-1; tentatively, D is TRBD1 (5 bases). The CDR3 extends over 14 amino acids. V lost 8 bases and J 8 bases, leaving 21 bases between the germline ends. The germline gives CDR1 MNHNS, CDR2 SASEGT. This chain's CDR3 is CASDQLRGGGEAFF. The DNA of the CDR3 is TGTGCCAGCGATCAACTTCGGGGCGGGGGAGAAGCTTTCTTT.

The rearrangement links TRBV7-3 to TRBJ1-3; a possible D gene is TRBD1 (5 bases). Germline CDR1 reads SGHTA; CDR2 reads FQGTGA. Trimming took off 5 bases at V and 3 bases at J, with 8 bases between the two ends. The CDR3 is 13 residues long. The CDR3 protein is CASSPGGGNTIYF. CDR3 nucleotide sequence: TGTGCCAGCAGCCCCGGGGGTGGAAACACCATATATTTT.